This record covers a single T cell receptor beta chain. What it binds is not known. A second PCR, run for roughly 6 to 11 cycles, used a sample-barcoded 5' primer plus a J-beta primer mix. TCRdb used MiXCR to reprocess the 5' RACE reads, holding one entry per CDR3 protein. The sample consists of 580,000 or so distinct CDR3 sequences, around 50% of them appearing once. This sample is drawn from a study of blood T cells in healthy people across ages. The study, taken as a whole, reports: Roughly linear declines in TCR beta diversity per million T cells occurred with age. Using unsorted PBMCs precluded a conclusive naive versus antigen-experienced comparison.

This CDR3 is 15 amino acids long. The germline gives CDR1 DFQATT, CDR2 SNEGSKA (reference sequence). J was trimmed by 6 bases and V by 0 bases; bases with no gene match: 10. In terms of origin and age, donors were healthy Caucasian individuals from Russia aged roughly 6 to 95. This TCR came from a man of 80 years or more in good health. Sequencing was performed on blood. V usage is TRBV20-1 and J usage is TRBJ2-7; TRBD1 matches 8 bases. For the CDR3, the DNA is TGCAGTGCTAGAGATCCCGGACAGGGATTGGGCGAGCAGTACTTC. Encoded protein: CSARDPGQGLGEQYF.